This TCR beta chain was recovered during a study of post-analysis software for immune sequencing data. At the level of the study: Included courses were relapsing-remitting and secondary progressive multiple sclerosis; progressive-relapsing multiple sclerosis was also included.

Turning to this clonotype: Its cognate antigen is unknown.

Whole-study findings and limits: Significantly lower normalized Chao1 diversity was seen in multiple sclerosis patients than in controls. Samples made in the same batch grouped tightly together by F measure.

Unique molecular identifiers had been added to the TCR beta cDNA libraries. TCRdb re-analysed the PCR reads in MiXCR, keeping a single row per CDR3 protein. Of some 700,000 distinct CDR3 sequences detected, 55% to 60% appear once; the ten largest clones hold around 11%. Source material: blood. This TCR derives from a girl aged 2-10 years with multiple sclerosis.

The CDR3 sequence is CASSPGTEANVLTF. The CDR3 DNA is TGCGCCAGCAGCCCGGGGACAGAGGCCAACGTCCTGACTTTC. V gene TRBV5-1 combines with J gene TRBJ2-6, with 7 bases that match TRBD1. Germline CDR1 and CDR2: SGHRS and YFSETQ. CDR3 length: 14 amino acids. V gave up 4 bases and J gave up 6 bases; unmatched junction bases: 4. Full variable domain (remainder filled in from reference TRBV5-1 and TRBJ2-6): KAGVTQTPRYLIKTRGQQVTLSCSPISGHRSVSWYQQTPGQGLQFLFEYFSETQRNKGNFPGRFSGRQFSNSRSEMNVSTLELGDSALYLCASSPGTEANVLTFGAGSRLTVL.